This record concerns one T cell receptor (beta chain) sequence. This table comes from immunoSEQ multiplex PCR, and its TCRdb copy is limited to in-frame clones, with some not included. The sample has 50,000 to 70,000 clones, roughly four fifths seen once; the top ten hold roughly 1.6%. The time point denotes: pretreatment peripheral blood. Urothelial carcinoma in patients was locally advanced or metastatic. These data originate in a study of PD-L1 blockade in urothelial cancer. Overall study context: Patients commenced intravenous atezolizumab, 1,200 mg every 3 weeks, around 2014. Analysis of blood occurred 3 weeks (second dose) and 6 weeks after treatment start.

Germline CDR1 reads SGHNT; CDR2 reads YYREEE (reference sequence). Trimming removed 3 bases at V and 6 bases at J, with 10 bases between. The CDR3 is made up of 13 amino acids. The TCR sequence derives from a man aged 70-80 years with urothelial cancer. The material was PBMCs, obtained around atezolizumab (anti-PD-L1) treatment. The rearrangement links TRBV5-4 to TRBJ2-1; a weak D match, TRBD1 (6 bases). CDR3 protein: CASSSDRRNEQFF. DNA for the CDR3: TGTGCCAGCAGCTCCGACAGGCGCAATGAGCAGTTCTTC.